This T cell receptor beta chain was identified during a study of blood T cell repertoires in COVID-19. Across the whole study: Samples representing acute and convalescent COVID-19 were sourced from the United States, Italy and Spain. In each case, the material was cDNA or gDNA derived from T cells, B-cell-depleted T cells, or PBMCs.

Original processing notes: Quantification of nucleated cells was approximated via reference gene primer amplification. Using immunoSEQ multiplex PCR, the repertoire was profiled, and TCRdb retains in-frame clones only, with some absent. Clone size and V and J calls were adopted from that table, with D and trimming inferred from the DNA. The sample consists of about 180,000 clones, 80% to 90% of them appearing once. The CDR3 has 16 amino acids. The germline CDR1 and CDR2 sequences are MNHEY and SMNVEV (reference sequence). After removal of 7 bases from V and 1 base from J, the junction contained 7 bases not matched to a gene.

The V and J genes are TRBV27 and TRBJ2-5; 12 nucleotides line up with TRBD2. Sequencing used peripheral blood. This clonotype was sampled from a man aged 55 to 69 with acute or convalescent COVID-19. The CDR3 is CASIGLAGGPQETQYF. CDR3 nucleotide sequence: TGTGCCAGCATTGGGCTAGCGGGAGGGCCCCAAGAGACCCAGTACTTC.